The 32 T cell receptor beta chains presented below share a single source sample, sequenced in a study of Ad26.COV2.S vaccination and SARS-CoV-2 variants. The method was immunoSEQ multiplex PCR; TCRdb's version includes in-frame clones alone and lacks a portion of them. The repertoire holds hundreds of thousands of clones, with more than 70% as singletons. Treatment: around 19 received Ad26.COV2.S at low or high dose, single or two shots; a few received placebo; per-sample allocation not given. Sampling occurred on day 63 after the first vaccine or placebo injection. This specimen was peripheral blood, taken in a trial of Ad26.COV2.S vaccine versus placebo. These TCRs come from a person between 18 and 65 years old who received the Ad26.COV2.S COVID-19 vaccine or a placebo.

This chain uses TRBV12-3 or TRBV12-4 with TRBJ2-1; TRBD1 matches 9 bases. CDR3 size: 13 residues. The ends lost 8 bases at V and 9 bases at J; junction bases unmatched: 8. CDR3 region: CASLFGTGFEQFF. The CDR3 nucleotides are TGTGCCAGCCTCTTTGGGACAGGGTTTGAGCAGTTCTTC.

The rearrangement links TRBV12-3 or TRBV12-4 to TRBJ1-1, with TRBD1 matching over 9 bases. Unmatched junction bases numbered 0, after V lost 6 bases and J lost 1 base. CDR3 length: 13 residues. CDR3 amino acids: CASRGQGNTEAFF. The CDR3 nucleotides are TGTGCCAGCAGGGGACAGGGGAACACTGAAGCTTTCTTT.

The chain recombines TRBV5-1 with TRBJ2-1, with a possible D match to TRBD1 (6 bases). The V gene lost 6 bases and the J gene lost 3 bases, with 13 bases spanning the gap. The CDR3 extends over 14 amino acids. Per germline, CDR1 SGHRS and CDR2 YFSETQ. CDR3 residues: CASKPGQDYNEQFF. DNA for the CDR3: TGCGCCAGCAAGCCGGGACAAGACTACAATGAGCAGTTCTTC.

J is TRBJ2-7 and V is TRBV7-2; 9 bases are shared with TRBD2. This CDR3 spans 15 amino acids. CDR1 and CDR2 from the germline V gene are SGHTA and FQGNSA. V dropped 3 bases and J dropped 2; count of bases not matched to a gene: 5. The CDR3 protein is CASSFAAGGPYEQYF. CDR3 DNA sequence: TGTGCCAGCAGCTTTGCAGCGGGGGGACCCTACGAGCAGTACTTC.

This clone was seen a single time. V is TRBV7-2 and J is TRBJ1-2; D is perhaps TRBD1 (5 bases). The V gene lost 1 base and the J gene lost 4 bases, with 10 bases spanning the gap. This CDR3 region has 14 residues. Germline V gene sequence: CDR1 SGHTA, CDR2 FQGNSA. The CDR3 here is CASSLVRGPYGYTF. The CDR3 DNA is TGTGCCAGCAGCTTAGTCCGGGGCCCCTATGGCTACACCTTC.

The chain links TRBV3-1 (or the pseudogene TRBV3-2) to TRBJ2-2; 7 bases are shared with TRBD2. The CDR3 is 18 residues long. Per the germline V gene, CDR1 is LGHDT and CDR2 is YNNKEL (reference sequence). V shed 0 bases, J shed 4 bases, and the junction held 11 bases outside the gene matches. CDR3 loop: CASSQDGLTSLATGELFF. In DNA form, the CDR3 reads TGTGCCAGCAGCCAAGATGGATTGACTAGCCTAGCCACCGGGGAGCTGTTTTTT.

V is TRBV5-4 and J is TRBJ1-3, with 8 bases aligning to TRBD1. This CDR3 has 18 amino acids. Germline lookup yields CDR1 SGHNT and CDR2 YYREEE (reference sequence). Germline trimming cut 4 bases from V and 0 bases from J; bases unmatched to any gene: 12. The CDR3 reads CASSLGQGLSSSGNTIYF. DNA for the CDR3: TGTGCCAGCAGCCTAGGACAGGGCCTTTCTTCCTCTGGAAACACCATATATTTT.

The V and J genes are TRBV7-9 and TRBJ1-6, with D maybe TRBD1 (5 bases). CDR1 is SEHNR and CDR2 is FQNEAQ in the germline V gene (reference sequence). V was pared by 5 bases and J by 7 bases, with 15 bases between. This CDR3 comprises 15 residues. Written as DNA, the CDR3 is TGTGCCAGCAGCCCGTCCGGGGACGGAAATTCACCCCTCCACTTT. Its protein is CASSPSGDGNSPLHF. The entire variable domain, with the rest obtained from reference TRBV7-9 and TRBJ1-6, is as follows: DTGVSQNPRHKITKRGQNVTFRCDPISEHNRLYWYRQTLGQGPEFLTYFQNEAQLEKSRLLSDRFSAERPKGSFSTLEIQRTEQGDSAMYLCASSPSGDGNSPLHFGNGTRLTVT.

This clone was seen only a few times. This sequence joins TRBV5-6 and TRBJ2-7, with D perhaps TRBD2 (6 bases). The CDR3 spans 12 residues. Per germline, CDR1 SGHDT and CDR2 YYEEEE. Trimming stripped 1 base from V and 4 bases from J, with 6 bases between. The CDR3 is CASSLRGYEQYF. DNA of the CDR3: TGTGCCAGCAGCTTGCGGGGGTACGAGCAGTACTTC. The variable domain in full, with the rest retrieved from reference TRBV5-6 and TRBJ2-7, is DAGVTQSPTHLIKTRGQQVTLRCSPKSGHDTVSWYQQALGQGPQFIFQYYEEEERQRGNFPDRFSGHQFPNYSSELNVNALLLGDSALYLCASSLRGYEQYFGPGTRLTVT.

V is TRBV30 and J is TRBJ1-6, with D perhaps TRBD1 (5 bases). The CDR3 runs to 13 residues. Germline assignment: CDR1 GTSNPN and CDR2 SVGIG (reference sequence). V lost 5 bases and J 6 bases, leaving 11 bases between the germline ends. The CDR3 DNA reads TGTGCCTGGTGCTTGGGGGGTAATTCACCCCTCCACTTT. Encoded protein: CAWCLGGNSPLHF.

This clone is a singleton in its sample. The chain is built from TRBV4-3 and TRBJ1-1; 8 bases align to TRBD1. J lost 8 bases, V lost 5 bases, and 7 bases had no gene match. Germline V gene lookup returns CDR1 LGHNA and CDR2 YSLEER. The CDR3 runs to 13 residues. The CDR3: CASSGDRKEEAFF. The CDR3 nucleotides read TGCGCCAGCAGCGGGGACAGGAAGGAGGAAGCTTTCTTT.

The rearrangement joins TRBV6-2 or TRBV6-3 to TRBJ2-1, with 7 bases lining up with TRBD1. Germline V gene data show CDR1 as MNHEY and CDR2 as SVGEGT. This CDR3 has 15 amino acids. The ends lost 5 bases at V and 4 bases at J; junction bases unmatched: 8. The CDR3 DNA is TGTGCCAGCAGTACGAATGGACAGGAATACAATGAGCAGTTCTTC. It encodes CASSTNGQEYNEQFF.

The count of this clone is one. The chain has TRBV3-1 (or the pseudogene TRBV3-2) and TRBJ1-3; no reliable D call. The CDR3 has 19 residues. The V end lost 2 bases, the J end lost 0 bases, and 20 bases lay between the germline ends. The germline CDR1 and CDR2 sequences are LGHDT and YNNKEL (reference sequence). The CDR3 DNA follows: TGTGCCAGCAGCCAAATGGTAGTGGTCGGCGGAAGCTCTGGAAACACCATATATTTT. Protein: CASSQMVVVGGSSGNTIYF.

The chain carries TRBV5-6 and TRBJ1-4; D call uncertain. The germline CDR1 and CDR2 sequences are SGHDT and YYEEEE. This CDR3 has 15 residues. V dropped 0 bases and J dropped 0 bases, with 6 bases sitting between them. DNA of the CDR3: TGTGCCAGCAGCTTGGCGGGCACAACTAATGAAAAACTGTTTTTT. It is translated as CASSLAGTTNEKLFF.

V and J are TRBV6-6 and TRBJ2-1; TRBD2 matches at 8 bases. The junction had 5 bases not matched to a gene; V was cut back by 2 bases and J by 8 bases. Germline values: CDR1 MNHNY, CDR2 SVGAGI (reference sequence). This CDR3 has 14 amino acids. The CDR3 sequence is CASSYGRGGDEQFF. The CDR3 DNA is TGTGCCAGCAGTTACGGCCGGGGGGGAGATGAGCAGTTCTTC.

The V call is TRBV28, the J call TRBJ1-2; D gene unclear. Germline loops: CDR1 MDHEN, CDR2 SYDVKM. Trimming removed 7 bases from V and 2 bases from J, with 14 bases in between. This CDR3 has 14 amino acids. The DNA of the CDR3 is TGTGCCAGCACCCAGAGACCAGAGAACTATGGCTACACCTTC. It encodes CASTQRPENYGYTF.

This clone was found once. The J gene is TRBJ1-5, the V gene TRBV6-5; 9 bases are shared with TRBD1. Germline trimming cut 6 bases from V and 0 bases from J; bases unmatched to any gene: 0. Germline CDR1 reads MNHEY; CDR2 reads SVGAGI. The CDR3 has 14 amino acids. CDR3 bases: TGTGCCAGCAGGGGACAGGGTAGCAATCAGCCCCAGCATTTT. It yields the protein CASRGQGSNQPQHF.

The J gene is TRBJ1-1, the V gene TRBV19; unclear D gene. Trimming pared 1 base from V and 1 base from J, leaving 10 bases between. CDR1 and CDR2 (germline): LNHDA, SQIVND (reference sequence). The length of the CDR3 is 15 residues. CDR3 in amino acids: CASSIGRKGNTEAFF. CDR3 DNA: TGTGCCAGTAGTATAGGGCGGAAAGGGAACACTGAAGCTTTCTTT.

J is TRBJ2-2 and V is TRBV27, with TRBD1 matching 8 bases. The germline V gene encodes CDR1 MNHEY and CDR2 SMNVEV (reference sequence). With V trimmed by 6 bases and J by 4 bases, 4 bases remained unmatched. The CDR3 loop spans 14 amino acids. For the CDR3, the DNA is TGTGCCAGCAGAAAGGACAGGGCCACCGGGGAGCTGTTTTTT. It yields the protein CASRKDRATGELFF.

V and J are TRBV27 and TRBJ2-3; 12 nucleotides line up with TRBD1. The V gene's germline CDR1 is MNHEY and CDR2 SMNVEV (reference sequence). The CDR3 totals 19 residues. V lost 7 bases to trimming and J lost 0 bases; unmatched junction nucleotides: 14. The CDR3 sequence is CASTRDRGRHEGSTDTQYF. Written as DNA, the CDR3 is TGTGCCAGCACCCGGGACAGGGGGCGTCATGAGGGGAGCACAGATACGCAGTATTTT.

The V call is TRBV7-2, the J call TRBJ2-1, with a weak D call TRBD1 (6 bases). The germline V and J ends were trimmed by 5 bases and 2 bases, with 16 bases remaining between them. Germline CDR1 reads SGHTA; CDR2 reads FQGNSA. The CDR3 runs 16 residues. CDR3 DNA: TGTGCCAGCAGCAAAGGGGGTACCCAAGCCTACAATGAGCAGTTCTTC. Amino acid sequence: CASSKGGTQAYNEQFF.

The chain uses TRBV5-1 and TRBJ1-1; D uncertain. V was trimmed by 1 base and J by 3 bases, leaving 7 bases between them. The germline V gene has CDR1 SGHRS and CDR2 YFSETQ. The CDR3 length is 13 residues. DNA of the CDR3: TGCGCCAGCAGCTTGTTGGGCGACACTGAAGCTTTCTTT. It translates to CASSLLGDTEAFF.

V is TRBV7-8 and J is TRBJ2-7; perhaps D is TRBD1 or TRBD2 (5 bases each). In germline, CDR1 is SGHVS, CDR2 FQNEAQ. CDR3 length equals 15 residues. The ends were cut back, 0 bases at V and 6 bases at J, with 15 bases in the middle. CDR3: CASSLAVQGSAEQYF. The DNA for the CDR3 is TGTGCCAGCAGCTTAGCAGTCCAGGGTAGCGCCGAGCAGTACTTC.

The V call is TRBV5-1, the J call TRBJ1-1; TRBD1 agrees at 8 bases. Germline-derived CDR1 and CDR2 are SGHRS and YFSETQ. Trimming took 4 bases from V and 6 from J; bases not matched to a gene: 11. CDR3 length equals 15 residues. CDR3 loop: CASSGDGQGYSEAFF. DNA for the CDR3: TGCGCCAGCAGCGGGGACGGACAGGGTTACTCTGAAGCTTTCTTT. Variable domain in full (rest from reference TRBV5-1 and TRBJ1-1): KAGVTQTPRYLIKTRGQQVTLSCSPISGHRSVSWYQQTPGQGLQFLFEYFSETQRNKGNFPGRFSGRQFSNSRSEMNVSTLELGDSALYLCASSGDGQGYSEAFFGQGTRLTVV.

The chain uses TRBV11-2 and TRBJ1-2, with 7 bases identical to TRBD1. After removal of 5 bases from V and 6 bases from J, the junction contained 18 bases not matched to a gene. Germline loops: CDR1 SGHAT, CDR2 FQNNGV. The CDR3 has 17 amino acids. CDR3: CASSERPGTALRNGYTF. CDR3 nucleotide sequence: TGTGCCAGCAGCGAGCGCCCCGGGACAGCCCTACGGAATGGCTACACCTTC.

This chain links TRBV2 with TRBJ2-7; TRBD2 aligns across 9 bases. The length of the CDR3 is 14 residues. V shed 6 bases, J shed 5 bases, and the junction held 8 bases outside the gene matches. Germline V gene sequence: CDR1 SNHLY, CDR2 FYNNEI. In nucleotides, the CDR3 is TGTGCCAGCAGCCCAGCGGGGGGCATCAACGAGCAGTACTTC. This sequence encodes CASSPAGGINEQYF.

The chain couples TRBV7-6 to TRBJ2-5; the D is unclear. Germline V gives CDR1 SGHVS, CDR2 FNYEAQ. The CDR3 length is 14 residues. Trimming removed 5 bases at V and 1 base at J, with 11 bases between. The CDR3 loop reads CASSLGGTQETQYF. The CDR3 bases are TGTGCCAGCAGCCTAGGCGGTACCCAAGAGACCCAGTACTTC.

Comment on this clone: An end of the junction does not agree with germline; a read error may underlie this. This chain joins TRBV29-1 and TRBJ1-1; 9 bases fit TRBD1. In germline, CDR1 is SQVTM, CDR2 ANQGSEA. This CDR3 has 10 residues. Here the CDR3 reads CSVGDRVTLF. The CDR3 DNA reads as TGCAGCGTTGGGGACAGGGTTACCCTCTTT.

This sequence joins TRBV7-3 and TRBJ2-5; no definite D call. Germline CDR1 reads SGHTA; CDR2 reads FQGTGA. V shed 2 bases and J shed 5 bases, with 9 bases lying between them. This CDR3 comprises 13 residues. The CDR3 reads CASSLSDGETQYF. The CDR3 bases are TGTGCCAGCAGCTTATCAGACGGGGAGACCCAGTACTTC.

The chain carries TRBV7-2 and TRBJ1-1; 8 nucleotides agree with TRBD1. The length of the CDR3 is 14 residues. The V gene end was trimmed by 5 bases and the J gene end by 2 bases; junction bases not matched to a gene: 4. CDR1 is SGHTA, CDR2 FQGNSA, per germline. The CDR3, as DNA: TGTGCCAGCAGCGCACAGGGGGATAACACTGAAGCTTTCTTT. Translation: CASSAQGDNTEAFF.

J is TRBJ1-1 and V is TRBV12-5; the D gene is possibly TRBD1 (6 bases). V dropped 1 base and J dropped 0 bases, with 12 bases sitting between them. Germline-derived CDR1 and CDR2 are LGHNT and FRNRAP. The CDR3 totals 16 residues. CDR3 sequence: CASGLARGGMNTEAFF. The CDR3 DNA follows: TGTGCTAGTGGTTTGGCCCGAGGGGGGATGAACACTGAAGCTTTCTTT.

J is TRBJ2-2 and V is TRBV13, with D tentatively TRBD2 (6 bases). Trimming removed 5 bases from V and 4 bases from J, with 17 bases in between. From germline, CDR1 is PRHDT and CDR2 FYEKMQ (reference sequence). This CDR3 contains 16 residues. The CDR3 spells CASSAWGRRSTGELFF. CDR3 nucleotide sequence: TGTGCCAGCAGCGCCTGGGGGAGGCGGAGCACCGGGGAGCTGTTTTTT.